What follows are 2 T cell receptor beta chains derived from one specimen sequenced in a study of CD8 T cells in Susac syndrome. Reverse transcription of about 0.45 to 1 ug RNA was carried out with random hexamers. TCRdb processed the immunoSEQ multiplex PCR reads anew with MiXCR; each CDR3 protein has one entry. The table has some 210,000 distinct CDR3 sequences, about 94% seen once; the top ten hold 0.15%. Sequenced sample: CD4+ T cells from PBMCs. All receptors come from a human donor with Susac syndrome.

CDR3 sequence reads: CAWSGDRFSYEQYF. CDR3 in DNA: TGTGCCTGGAGTGGGGACAGGTTCTCCTACGAGCAGTACTTC. This chain links TRBV30 with TRBJ2-7; 8 nucleotides agree with TRBD1. CDR1 and CDR2 from the germline V gene are GTSNPN and SVGIG (reference sequence). CDR3 size: 14 residues. V was pared by 1 base and J by 0 bases, with 2 bases of the junction left unmatched. The whole variable domain, remainder taken from reference TRBV30 and TRBJ2-7, is SQTIHQWPATLVQPVGSPLSLECTVEGTSNPNLYWYRQAAGRGLQLLFYSVGIGQISSEVPQNLSASRPQDRQFILSSKKLLLSDSGFYLCAWSGDRFSYEQYFGPGTRLTVT.

This clonotype appeared a few times. The genes are TRBV6-2 or TRBV6-3 and TRBJ1-2, with D unclear. This CDR3 is 8 amino acids long. Trimming shortened V by 6 bases and J by 12 bases, and 5 bases separated the two germline ends. Germline CDR1 reads MNHEY; CDR2 reads SVGEGT. The CDR3: CASRVDTF. CDR3 nucleotides: TGTGCCAGCAGAGTCGACACCTTC.